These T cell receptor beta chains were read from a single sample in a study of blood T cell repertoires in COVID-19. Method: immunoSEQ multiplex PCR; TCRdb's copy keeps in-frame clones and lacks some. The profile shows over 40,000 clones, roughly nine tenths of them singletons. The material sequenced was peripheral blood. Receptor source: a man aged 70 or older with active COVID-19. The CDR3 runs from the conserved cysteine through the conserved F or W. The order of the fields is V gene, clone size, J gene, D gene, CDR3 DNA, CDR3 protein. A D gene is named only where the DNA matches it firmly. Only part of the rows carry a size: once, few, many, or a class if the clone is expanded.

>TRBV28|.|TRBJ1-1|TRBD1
TGTGCCAGCAGTTCCTCGGGACAGAGGCACACTGAAGCTTTCTTT
CASSSSGQRHTEAFF
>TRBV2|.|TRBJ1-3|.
TGTGCCAGCAGTGAAGGAGGTGGTGCTGGAAACACCATATATTTT
CASSEGGGAGNTIYF
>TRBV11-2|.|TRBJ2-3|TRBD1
TGTGCCAGCAGCCCATCCGGGACAGTTAGCACAGATACGCAGTATTTT
CASSPSGTVSTDTQYF
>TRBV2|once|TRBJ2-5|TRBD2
TGTGCCAGCACTAGCGGGGGTGGAAGGCCCCAGTACTTC
CASTSGGGRPQYF
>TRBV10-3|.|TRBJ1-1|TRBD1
TGTGCCATCAGTGTCGGGACAGGGGGCGGAAAGAACACTGAAGCTTTCTTT
CAISVGTGGGKNTEAFF
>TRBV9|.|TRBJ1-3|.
TGTGCCAGCAGCGTAAACTGGGGGGAAGGAAACACCATATATTTT
CASSVNWGEGNTIYF
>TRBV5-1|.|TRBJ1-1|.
TGCGCCAGCAGCTTTGCGGAAGTTCGGCGACAGCTGAACACTGAAGCTTTCTTT
CASSFAEVRRQLNTEAFF
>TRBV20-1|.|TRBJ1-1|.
TGCAGTGCTAGATCAGGGACTGAAGCTTTCTTT
CSARSGTEAFF
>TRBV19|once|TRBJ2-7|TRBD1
TGTGCCAGTAGTCCGTCTTCCGGGACAGGGGTCGAGCAGTACTTC
CASSPSSGTGVEQYF
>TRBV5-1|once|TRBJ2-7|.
TGCGCCAGCAGCTTGACCGGAGTAGCGCCAACCTACGAGCAGTACTTC
CASSLTGVAPTYEQYF
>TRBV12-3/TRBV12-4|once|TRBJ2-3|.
TGTGCCAGCAGTTTGCGCGATACGCAGTATTTT
CASSLRDTQYF
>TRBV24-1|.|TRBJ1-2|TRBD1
TGTGCCACCAGAGGACAGGCATCGCGTGGCTACACCTTC
CATRGQASRGYTF